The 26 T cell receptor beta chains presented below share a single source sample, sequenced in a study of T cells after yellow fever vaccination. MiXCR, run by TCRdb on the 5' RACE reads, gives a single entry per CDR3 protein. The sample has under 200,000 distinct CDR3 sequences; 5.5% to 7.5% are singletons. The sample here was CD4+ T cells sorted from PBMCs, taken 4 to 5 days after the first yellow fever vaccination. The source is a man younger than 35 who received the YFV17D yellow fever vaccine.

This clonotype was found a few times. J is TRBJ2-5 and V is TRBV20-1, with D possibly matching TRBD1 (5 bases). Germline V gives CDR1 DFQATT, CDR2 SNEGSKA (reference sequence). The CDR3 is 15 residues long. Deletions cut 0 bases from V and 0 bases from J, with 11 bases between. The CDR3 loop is CSARDSTEYQETQYF. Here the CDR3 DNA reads TGCAGTGCTAGAGATTCGACAGAGTACCAAGAGACCCAGTACTTC.

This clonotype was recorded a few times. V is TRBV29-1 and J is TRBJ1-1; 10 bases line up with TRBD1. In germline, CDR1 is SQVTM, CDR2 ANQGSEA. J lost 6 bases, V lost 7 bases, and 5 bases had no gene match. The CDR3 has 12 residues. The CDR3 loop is CSADRGGSEAFF. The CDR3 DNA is TGCAGCGCGGACAGGGGGGGATCTGAAGCTTTCTTT.

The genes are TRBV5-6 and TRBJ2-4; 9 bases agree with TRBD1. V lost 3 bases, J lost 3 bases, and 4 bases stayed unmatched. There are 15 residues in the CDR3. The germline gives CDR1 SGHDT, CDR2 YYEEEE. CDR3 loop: CASSSRQGDKNIQYF. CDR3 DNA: TGTGCCAGCAGCTCACGACAGGGGGACAAAAACATTCAGTACTTC.

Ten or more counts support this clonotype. CDR3 protein: CASSRMAGGRETQYF. CDR3 sequence (DNA): TGCGCCAGCAGCCGGATGGCGGGGGGCAGAGAGACCCAGTACTTC. The chain joins TRBV5-1 to TRBJ2-5, with 8 bases fitting TRBD2. The J segment lost 4 bases and the V segment lost 4 bases, leaving 9 bases of the junction unmatched. This CDR3 has 15 residues. The germline V gene has CDR1 SGHRS and CDR2 YFSETQ.

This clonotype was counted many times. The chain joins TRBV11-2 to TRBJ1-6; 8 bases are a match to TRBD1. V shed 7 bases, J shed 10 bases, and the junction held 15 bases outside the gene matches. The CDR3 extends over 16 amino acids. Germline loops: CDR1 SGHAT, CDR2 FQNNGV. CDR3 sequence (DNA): TGTGCCAGCACCCCGGAAGGACAGGGAGGACTCTCACCCCTCCACTTT. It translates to CASTPEGQGGLSPLHF.

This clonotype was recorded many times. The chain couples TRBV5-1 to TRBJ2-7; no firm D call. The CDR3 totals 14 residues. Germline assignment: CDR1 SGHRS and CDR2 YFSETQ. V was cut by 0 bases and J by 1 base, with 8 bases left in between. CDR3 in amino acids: CASSLGPASYEQYV. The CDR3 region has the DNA TGCGCCAGCAGCTTGGGGCCAGCGTCCTACGAGCAGTACGTC.

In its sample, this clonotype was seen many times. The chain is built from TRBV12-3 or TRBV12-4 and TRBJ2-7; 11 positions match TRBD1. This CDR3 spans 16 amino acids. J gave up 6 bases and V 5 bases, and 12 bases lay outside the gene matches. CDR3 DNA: TGTGCCAGCAGTCGGACAGGGGGCTTAAGGAAAAGCGAGCAGTACTTC. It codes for CASSRTGGLRKSEQYF.

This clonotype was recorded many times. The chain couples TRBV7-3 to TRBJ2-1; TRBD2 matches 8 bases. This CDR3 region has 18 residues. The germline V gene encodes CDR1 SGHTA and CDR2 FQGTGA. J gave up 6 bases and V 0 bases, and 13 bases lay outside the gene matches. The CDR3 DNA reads TGTGCCAGCAGCTTAACGGGCGTTGGCGGGGGGCCCGGCAATGAGCAGTTCTTC. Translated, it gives CASSLTGVGGGPGNEQFF. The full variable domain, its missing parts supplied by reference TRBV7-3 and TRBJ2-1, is GAGVSQTPSNKVTEKGKYVELRCDPISGHTALYWYRQSLGQGPEFLIYFQGTGAADDSGLPNDRFFAVRPEGSVSTLKIQRTERGDSAVYLCASSLTGVGGGPGNEQFFGPGTRLTVL.

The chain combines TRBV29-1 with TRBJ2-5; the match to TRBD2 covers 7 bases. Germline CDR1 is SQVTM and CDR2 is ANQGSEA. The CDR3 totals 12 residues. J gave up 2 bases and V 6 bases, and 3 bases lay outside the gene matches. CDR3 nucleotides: TGCAGCGTCTGGGGGGGGCAAGAGACCCAGTACTTC. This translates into CSVWGGQETQYF.

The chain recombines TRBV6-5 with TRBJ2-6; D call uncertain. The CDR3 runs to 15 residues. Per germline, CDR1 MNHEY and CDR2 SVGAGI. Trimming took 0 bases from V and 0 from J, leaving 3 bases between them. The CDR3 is CASSYSASGANVLTF. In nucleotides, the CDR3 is TGTGCCAGCAGTTACTCCGCCTCTGGGGCCAACGTCCTGACTTTC.

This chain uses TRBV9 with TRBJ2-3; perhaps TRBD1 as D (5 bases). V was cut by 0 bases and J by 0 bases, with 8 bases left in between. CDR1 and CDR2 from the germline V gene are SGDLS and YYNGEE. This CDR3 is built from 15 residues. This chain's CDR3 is CASSVGQGSTDTQYF. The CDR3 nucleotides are TGTGCCAGCAGCGTAGGGCAGGGCAGCACAGATACGCAGTATTTT.

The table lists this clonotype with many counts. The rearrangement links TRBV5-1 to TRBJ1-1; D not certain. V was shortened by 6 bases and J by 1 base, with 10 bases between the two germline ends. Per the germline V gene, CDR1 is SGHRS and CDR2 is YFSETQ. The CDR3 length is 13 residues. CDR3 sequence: CASTLRENTEAFF. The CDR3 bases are TGCGCCAGCACCCTTCGGGAGAACACTGAAGCTTTCTTT.

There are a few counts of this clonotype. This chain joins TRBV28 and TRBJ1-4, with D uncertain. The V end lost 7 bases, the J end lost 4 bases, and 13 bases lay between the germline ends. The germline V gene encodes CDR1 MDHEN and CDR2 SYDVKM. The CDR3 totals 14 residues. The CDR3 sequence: CASKKLQYNEKLFF. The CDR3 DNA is TGTGCCAGCAAGAAGCTACAGTATAATGAAAAACTGTTTTTT. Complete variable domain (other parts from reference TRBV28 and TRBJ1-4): DVKVTQSSRYLVKRTGEKVFLECVQDMDHENMFWYRQDPGLGLRLIYFSYDVKMKEKGDIPEGYSVSREKKERFSLILESASTNQTSMYLCASKKLQYNEKLFFGSGTQLSVL.

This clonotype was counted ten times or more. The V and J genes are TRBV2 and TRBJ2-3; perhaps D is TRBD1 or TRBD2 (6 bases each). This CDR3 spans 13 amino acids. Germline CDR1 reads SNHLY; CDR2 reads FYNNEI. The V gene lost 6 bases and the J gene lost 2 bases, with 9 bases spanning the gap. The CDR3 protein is CASSRGPTDTQYF. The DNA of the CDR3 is TGTGCCAGCAGCCGGGGGCCCACAGATACGCAGTATTTT.

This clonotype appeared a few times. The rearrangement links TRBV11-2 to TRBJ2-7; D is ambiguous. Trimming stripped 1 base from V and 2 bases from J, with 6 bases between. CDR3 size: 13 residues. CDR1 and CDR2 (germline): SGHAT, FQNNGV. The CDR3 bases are TGTGCCAGCAGCTTAGGACCGACCTACGAGCAGTACGTC. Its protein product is CASSLGPTYEQYV.

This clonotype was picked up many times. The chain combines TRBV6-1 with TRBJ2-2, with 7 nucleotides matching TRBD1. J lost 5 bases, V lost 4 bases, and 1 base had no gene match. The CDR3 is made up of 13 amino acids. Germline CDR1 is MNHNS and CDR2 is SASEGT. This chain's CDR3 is CASSGQGTGELFF. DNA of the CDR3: TGTGCCAGCAGTGGACAGGGAACCGGGGAGCTGTTTTTT.

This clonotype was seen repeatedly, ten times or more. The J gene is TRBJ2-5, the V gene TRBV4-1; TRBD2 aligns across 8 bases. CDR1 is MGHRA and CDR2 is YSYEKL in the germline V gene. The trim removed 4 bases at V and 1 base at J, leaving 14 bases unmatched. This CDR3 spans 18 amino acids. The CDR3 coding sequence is TGCGCCAGCAGCCTACGAATATCAGCGGGGGACCTCCAAGAGACCCAGTACTTC. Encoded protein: CASSLRISAGDLQETQYF.

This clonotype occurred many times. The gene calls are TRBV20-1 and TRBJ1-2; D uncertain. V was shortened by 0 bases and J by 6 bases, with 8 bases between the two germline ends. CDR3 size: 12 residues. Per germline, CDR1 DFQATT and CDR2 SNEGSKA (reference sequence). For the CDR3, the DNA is TGCAGTGCTAGAGAAGGTTTTGATGGCTACACCTTC. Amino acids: CSAREGFDGYTF.

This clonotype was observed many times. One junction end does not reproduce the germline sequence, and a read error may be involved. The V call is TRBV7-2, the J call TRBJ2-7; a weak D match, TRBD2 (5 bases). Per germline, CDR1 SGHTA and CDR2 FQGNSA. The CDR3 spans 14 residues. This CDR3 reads CASSLAHSSYEQYF. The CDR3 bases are TGTGCCAGCAGCCTAGCCCACAGCTCCTACGAGCAGTACTTC.

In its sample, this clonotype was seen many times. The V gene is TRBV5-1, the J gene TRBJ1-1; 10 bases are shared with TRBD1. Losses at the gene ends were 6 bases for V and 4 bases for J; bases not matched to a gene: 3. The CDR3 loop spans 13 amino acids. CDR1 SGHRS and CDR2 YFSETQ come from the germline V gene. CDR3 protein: CASTRTGGTEAFF. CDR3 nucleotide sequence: TGCGCCAGCACTAGGACAGGGGGCACTGAAGCTTTCTTT.

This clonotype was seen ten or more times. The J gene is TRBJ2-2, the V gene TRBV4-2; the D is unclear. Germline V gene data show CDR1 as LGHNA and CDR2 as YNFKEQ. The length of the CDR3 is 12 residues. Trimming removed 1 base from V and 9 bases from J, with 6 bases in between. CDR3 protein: CASSQGSWELFF. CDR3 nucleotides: TGTGCCAGCAGCCAAGGCTCCTGGGAGCTGTTTTTT.

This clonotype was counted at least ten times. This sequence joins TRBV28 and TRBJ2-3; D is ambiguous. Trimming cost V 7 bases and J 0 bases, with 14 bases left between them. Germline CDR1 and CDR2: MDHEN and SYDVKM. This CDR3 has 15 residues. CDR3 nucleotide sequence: TGTGCCAGCACTCCGGCTGACGAAAGCACAGATACGCAGTATTTT. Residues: CASTPADESTDTQYF. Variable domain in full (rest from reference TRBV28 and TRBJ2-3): DVKVTQSSRYLVKRTGEKVFLECVQDMDHENMFWYRQDPGLGLRLIYFSYDVKMKEKGDIPEGYSVSREKKERFSLILESASTNQTSMYLCASTPADESTDTQYFGPGTRLTVL.

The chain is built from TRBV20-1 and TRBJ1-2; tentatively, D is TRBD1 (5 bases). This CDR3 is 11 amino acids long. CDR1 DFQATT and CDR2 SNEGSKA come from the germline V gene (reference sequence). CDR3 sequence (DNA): TGCGGCGGGGGGTTGTATGATGGCTACACCTTC. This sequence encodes CGGGLYDGYTF.

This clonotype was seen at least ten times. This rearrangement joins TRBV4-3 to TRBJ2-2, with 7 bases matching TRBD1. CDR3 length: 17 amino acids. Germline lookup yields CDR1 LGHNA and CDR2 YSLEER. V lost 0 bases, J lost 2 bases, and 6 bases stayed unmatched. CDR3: CASSQDSRDSNTGELFF. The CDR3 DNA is TGCGCCAGCAGCCAAGACTCCCGGGACAGTAACACCGGGGAGCTGTTTTTT.

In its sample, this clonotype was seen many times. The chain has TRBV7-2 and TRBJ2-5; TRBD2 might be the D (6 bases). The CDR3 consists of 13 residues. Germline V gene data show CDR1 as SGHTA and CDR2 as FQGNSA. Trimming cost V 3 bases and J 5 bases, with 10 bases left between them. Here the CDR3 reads CASSFSSVETQYF. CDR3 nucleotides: TGTGCCAGCAGCTTCTCTAGCGTGGAGACCCAGTACTTC.

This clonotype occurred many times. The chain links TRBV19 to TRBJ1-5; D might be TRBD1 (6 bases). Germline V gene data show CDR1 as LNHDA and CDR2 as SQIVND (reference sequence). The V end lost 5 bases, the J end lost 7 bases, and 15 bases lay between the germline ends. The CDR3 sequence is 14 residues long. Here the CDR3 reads CASSFRQEGQPQHF. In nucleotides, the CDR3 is TGTGCCAGTAGTTTTCGACAGGAGGGACAGCCCCAGCATTTT.